Detailed here is one T cell receptor (beta chain). As yet, its antigen is unknown. V was cut by 0 bases and J by 4 bases, with 9 bases left in between. There are 15 residues in the CDR3. From germline, CDR1 is SGHTA and CDR2 FQGNSA. Sequencing used cDNA as its template, made by extracting RNA and reverse transcribing it. Method: immunoSEQ multiplex PCR; TCRdb's copy keeps in-frame clones and lacks some. The sample gives approximately 210,000 clones, about three fifths of which show up once; roughly 1.3% is in the top ten. This sample was included in a study of CD8+ T cells in alopecia areata. Across the study: For treated patients, severity scores reflected the percentage of scalp area affected.

Treatment in this sample: oral pan-JAK inhibitor, 5-10 mg twice daily. Samples from alopecia areata patients were lesional scalp punch biopsies and peripheral blood. Findings of the study overall: Many expanded lesional clones remained in scalp and blood on tofacitinib. Having one nonresponder leaves uncertain how baseline CD8+ expansion relates to response.

This chain joins TRBV7-2 and TRBJ2-2, with D uncertain. This clonotype was sampled from a human donor with alopecia areata. The sequencing used CD4+ T cells sorted from blood, collected around week 50, from a patient treated with tofacitinib. Here the CDR3 DNA reads TGTGCCAGCAGCTTAGCGCTCCAGAGCACCGGGGAGCTGTTTTTT. It yields the protein CASSLALQSTGELFF.